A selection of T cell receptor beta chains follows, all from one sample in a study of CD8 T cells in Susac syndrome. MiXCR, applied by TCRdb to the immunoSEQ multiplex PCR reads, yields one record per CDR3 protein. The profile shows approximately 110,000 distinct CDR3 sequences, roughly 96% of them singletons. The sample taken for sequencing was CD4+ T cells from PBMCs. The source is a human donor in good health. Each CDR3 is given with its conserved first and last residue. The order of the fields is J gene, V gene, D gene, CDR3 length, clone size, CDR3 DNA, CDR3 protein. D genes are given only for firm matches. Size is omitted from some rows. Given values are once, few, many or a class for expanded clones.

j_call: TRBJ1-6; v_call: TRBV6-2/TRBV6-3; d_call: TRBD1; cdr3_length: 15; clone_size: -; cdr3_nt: TGTGCCAGCAGAAATTCGGGACAGAGCAATTCACCCCTCCACTTT; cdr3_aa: CASRNSGQSNSPLHF
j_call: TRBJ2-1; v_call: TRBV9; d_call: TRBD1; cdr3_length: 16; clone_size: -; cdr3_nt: TGTGCCAGCAGCGTAGCAGGGGGCGGTCCCCGAAATGAGCAGTTCTTC; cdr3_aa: CASSVAGGGPRNEQFF
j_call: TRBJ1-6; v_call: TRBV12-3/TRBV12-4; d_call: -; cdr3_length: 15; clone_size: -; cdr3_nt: TGTGCCAGCAGTAAAACAGGACCCTATAATTCACCCCTCCACTTT; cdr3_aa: CASSKTGPYNSPLHF
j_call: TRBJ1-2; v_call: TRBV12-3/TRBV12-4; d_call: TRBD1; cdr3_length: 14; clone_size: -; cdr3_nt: TGTGCCAGCCTAGAAACAGGGGAAGCATGGGGCTACACCTTC; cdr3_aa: CASLETGEAWGYTF
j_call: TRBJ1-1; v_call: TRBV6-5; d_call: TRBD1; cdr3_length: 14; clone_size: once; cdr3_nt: TGTGCCAGCAGTTACTCACAGGGGGCACTTTCAGCTTTCTTT; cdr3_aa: CASSYSQGALSAFF
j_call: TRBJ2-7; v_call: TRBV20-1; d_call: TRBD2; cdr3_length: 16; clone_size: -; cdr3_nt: TGCAGTGCTAGACTTAGCGGGAGGACATTTGCCTACGAGCAGTACTTC; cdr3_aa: CSARLSGRTFAYEQYF
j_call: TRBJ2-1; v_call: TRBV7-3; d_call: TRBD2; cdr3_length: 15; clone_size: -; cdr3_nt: TGTGCCAGCAGCTTACTAGCGGGACAGTACAATGAGCAGTTCTTC; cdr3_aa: CASSLLAGQYNEQFF
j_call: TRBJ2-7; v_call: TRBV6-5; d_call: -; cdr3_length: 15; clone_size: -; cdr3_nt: TGTGCCAGCAGTTACCGGGACGGCGGCTCCTACGAGCAGTACTTC; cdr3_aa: CASSYRDGGSYEQYF
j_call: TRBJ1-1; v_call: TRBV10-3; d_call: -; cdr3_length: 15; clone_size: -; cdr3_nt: TGTGCCATCAGGGGGGACGGCACCATGAACACTGAAGCTTTCTTT; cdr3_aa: CAIRGDGTMNTEAFF
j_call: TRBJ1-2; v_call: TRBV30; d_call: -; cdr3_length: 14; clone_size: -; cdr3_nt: TGTGCCTGGAGTGTAGGAAACAAGAACTATGGCTACACCTTC; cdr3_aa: CAWSVGNKNYGYTF
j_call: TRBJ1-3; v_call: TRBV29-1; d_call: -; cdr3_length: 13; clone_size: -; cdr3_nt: TGCAGCGTTGAAATGGGTTCTGGAAACACCATATATTTT; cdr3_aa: CSVEMGSGNTIYF
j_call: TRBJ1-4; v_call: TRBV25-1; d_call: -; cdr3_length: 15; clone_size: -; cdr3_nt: TGTGCCAGCAGTCAGCCAAGGGGAACTAATGAAAAACTGTTTTTT; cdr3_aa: CASSQPRGTNEKLFF
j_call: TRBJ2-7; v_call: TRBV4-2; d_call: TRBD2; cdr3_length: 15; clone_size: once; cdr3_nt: TGTGCCAGCAGCCAAGGGGAGGGGCGGTCCGGCGAGCAGTACTTC; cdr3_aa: CASSQGEGRSGEQYF
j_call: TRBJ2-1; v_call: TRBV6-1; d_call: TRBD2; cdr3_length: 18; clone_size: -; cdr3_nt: TGTGCCAGCACCATCCCAGGACTAGCGGGAGGGCTCTACAATGAGCAGTTCTTC; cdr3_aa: CASTIPGLAGGLYNEQFF
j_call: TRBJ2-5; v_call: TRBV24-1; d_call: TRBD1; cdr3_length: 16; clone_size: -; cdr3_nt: TGTGCCACCAGTGACCCCGGGACAGGGTTTATAGAGACCCAGTACTTC; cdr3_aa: CATSDPGTGFIETQYF
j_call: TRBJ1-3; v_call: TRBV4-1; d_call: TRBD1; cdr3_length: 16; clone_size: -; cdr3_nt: TGCGCCAGCAGACCTCCGGGACAGGGAACTGGAAACACCATATATTTT; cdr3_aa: CASRPPGQGTGNTIYF
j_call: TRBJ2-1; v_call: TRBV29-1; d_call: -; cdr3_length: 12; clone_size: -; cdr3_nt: TGCAGCGTTGAAGTAACGGTCTATGAGCAGTTCTTC; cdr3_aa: CSVEVTVYEQFF
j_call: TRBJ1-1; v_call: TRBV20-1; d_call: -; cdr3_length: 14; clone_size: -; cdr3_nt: TGCAGTGCTAAACCGGGGTCCCTGAACACTGAAGCTTTCTTT; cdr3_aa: CSAKPGSLNTEAFF
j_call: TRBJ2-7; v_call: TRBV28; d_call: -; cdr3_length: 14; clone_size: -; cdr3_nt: TGTGCCAGCAGCCGCGGGACAGACCTCTACGAGCAGTACTTC; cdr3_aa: CASSRGTDLYEQYF
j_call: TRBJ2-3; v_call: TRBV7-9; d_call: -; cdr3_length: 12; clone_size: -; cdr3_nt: TGTGCCAGCAGCCCTGCCGGGAAGACGCAGTATTTT; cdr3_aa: CASSPAGKTQYF
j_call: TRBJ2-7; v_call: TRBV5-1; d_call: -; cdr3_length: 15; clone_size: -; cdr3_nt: TGCGCCAGCAGCTTGGTTAGATCCTCTATCGACGAGCAGTACTTC; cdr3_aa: CASSLVRSSIDEQYF
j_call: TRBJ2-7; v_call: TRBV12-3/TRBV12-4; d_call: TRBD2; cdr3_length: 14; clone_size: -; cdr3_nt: TGTGCCAGCAGTTCGGGACTAGCGAATTACGAGCAGTACTTC; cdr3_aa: CASSSGLANYEQYF
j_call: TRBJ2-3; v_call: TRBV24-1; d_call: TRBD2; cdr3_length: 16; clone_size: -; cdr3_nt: TGTGCCACCAGTGGTCTAGCGGGGGGAAACACAGATACGCAGTATTTT; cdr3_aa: CATSGLAGGNTDTQYF
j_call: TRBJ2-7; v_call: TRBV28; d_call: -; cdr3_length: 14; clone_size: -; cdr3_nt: TGTGCCAGCAGTTTCGGCGGAACCCCCTACGAGCAGTACTTC; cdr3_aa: CASSFGGTPYEQYF
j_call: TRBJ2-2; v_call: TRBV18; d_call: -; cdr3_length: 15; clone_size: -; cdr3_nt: TGTGCCAGCTCACCAGAAGCTATCCGGACCGGGGAGCTGTTTTTT; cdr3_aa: CASSPEAIRTGELFF
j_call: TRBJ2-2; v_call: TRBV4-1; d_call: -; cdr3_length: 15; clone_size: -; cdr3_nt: TGCGCCAGCAGCCCCGGGGATCGGGACACCGGGGAGCTGTTTTTT; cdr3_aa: CASSPGDRDTGELFF
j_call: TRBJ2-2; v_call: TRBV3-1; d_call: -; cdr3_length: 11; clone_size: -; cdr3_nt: TGTGCCAGCAGCCAAGATGGGGAGCTGTTTTTT; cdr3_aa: CASSQDGELFF
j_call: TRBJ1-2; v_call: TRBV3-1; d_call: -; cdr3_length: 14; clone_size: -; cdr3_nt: TGTGCCAGCAGCCAAGATCTGGGGGCGCGTGGCTACACCTTC; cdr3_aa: CASSQDLGARGYTF
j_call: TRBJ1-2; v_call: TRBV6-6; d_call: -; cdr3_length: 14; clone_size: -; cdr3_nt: TGTGCCAGCAGTCAAGGGGTGGAGAGCTATGGCTACACCTTC; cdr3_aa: CASSQGVESYGYTF